The clone carrying this T cell receptor beta chain was seen only once. No antigen is known for it. Terminally differentiated effector memory CD45RA+ cells were left out of the naive CD8 fraction, which was CD45RO-negative and positively selected for CCR7. This sample is part of a study of shared clonotypes between healthy human individuals. The wider study: The cohort had a couple of women and a few men, ages 18 to 49. Used for every donor were three CD4 naive, three CD4 memory, two CD8 naive and one CD8 memory plate. Findings and caveats of the study: Across a few donors, naive CD4 shared around 5.3%, naive CD8 around 3.5%, memory CD4 roughly 2.1%, memory CD8 0.4%.

Each sorted subset replicate got 200 ng genomic DNA, tens of thousands of genomes. Sequencing used immunoSEQ multiplex PCR; TCRdb keeps in-frame clones, though not all of them. The sample includes more than 2 million clones, about 95% of them seen just once. Trimming removed 0 bases at V and 5 bases at J, with 11 bases between. This CDR3 has 14 amino acids. CDR1 is SGHNT, CDR2 YYREEE, per germline (reference sequence). V and J are TRBV5-4 and TRBJ1-1; D call uncertain. This TCR came from a man younger than 35 in good health. Material: naive CD8+ T cells sorted from blood. CDR3 residues: CASSLAREGTEAFF. The CDR3 DNA reads TGTGCCAGCAGCTTGGCCCGGGAGGGTACTGAAGCTTTCTTT.